The next 6 T cell receptor beta chains were all read from a single sample in a study of shared clonotypes between healthy human individuals. The repertoire was sequenced with immunoSEQ multiplex PCR; TCRdb's copy has only in-frame clones and lacks some. The data show more than 1,200,000 clones, with just under 99% seen just once and about 0.4% held by the top ten. Source material: naive CD4+ T cells sorted from blood. Subset meaning: CD45RA+ positively selected. These receptors were obtained from a man aged 30-40 years in good health.

Remarks on this clone: This CDR3 is also generated by other DNA sequences in the sample. The chain joins TRBV5-1 to TRBJ1-1; unclear D gene. Trimming removed 0 bases at V and 2 bases at J, with 8 bases between. Germline-derived CDR1 and CDR2 are SGHRS and YFSETQ. The CDR3 is made up of 14 amino acids. The DNA of the CDR3 is TGCGCCAGCAGCTTGGACAGAGCTAACACTGAAGCTTTCTTT. As protein: CASSLDRANTEAFF.

The genes are TRBV5-4 and TRBJ2-1; 10 positions agree with TRBD2. CDR1 SGHNT and CDR2 YYREEE come from the germline V gene (reference sequence). The V segment lost 3 bases and the J segment 5 bases; nucleotides outside the gene matches: 5. The CDR3 is made up of 15 amino acids. CDR3 bases: TGTGCCAGCAGCTCAAAGCGGGAGGGAAACAATGAGCAGTTCTTC. As protein: CASSSKREGNNEQFF.

V gene TRBV7-8 combines with J gene TRBJ2-1; weak D call: TRBD1 (6 bases). Per germline, CDR1 SGHVS and CDR2 FQNEAQ. With 5 bases removed from V and 0 bases from J, the gap between germline ends came to 17 bases. The CDR3 consists of 17 residues. The CDR3: CASSRNRDISSYNEQFF. As DNA, the CDR3 is TGTGCCAGCAGCCGCAATCGGGACATCAGCTCCTACAATGAGCAGTTCTTC.

The chain's CDR3 is CASSAAGAVTGELFF. The CDR3 DNA reads as TGTGCCAGCAGCGCTGCGGGGGCAGTCACCGGGGAGCTGTTTTTT. The V call is TRBV2, the J call TRBJ2-2, with TRBD2 as a possible D gene (7 bases). The germline gives CDR1 SNHLY, CDR2 FYNNEI. Trimming removed 6 bases from V and 4 bases from J, with 15 bases in between. The CDR3 sequence is 15 residues long.

The chain employs TRBV18 and TRBJ2-7; 8 bases map to TRBD2. The V and J ends lost 5 bases and 2 bases, in that order; junction bases with no gene match: 5. Per the germline V gene, CDR1 is KGHSH and CDR2 is LQKENI. The CDR3 totals 14 residues. CDR3 amino acids: CASSISGDTYEQYF. The CDR3 nucleotides are TGTGCCAGCTCAATTAGCGGGGATACCTACGAGCAGTACTTC. Drawing the rest from reference TRBV18 and TRBJ2-7, the complete variable domain is NAGVMQNPRHLVRRRGQEARLRCSPMKGHSHVYWYRQLPEEGLKFMVYLQKENIIDESGMPKERFSAEFPKEGPSILRIQQVVRGDSAAYFCASSISGDTYEQYFGPGTRLTVT.

The rearrangement joins TRBV6-5 to TRBJ1-4; unclear D gene. CDR1 and CDR2 (germline): MNHEY, SVGAGI. This CDR3 is built from 15 residues. With 2 bases removed from V and 1 base from J, the gap between germline ends came to 8 bases. The CDR3 sequence: CASSYAGGTNEKLFF. In nucleotides, the CDR3 is TGTGCCAGCAGTTACGCGGGAGGAACTAATGAAAAACTGTTTTTT.